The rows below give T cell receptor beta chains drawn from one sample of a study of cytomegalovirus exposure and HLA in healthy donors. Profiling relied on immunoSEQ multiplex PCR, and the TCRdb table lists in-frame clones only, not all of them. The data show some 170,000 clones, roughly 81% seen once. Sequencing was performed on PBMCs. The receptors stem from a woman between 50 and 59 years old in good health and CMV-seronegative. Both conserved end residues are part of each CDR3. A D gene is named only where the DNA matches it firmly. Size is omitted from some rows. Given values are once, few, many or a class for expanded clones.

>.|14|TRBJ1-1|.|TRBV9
CASSESGRATEAFF
TGTGCCAGCAGCGAGAGCGGACGAGCCACTGAAGCTTTCTTT
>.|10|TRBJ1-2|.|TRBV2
CADSEDGYTF
TGTGCGGACAGCGAAGATGGCTACACCTTC
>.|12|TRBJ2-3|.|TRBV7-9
CSSSFLTDTQYF
TGTTCCAGCAGCTTCCTCACAGATACGCAGTATTTT
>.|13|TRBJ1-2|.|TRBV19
CASSLRTDYGYTF
TGTGCCAGTAGTCTGAGGACAGACTATGGCTACACCTTC
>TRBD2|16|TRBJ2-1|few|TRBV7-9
CASSFLGASGRGEQFF
TGTGCCAGCAGCTTCCTTGGGGCTAGCGGGAGAGGTGAGCAGTTCTTC
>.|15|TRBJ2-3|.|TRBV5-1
CASSLARAGPDTQYF
TGCGCCAGCAGCTTGGCCAGGGCGGGGCCAGATACGCAGTATTTT
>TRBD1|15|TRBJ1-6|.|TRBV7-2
CASSRRQGFHSPLHF
TGTGCCAGCAGCCGCCGACAGGGGTTTCATTCACCCCTCCACTTT
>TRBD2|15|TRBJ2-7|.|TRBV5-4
CASSPGTSGTYEQYF
TGTGCCAGCAGCCCGGGGACTAGCGGAACCTACGAGCAGTACTTC
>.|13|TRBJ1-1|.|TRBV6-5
CASCGRGYTEAFF
TGTGCCAGCTGCGGGAGAGGGTACACTGAAGCTTTCTTT
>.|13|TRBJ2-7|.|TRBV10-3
CAISEGAQYEQYF
TGTGCCATCAGTGAGGGGGCGCAGTACGAGCAGTACTTC
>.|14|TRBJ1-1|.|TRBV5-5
CASSLDSLNTEAFF
TGTGCCAGCAGCTTGGATAGCCTGAACACTGAAGCTTTCTTT
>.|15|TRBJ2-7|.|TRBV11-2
CASSWGRLRVNEQYF
TGTGCCAGCAGCTGGGGGCGACTACGGGTGAACGAGCAGTACTTC
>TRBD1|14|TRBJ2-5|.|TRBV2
CASSWTGGQETQYF
TGTGCCAGCAGTTGGACAGGGGGGCAAGAGACCCAGTACTTC
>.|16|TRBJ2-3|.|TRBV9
CASSVVGGGSTDTQYF
TGTGCCAGCAGCGTAGTAGGGGGGGGGAGCACAGATACGCAGTATTTT
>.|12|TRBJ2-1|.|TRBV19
CASWDSYNEQFF
TGTGCCAGTTGGGACTCATACAATGAGCAGTTCTTC
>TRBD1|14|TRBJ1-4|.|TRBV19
CASRPQGTNEKLFF
TGTGCCAGTAGGCCACAGGGGACTAATGAAAAACTGTTTTTT
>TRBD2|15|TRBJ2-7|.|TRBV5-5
CASSSGPPGRGEQYF
TGTGCCAGCAGTTCTGGTCCCCCAGGGAGGGGCGAGCAGTACTTC
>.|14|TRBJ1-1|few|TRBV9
CASSVGSIRTEAFF
TGTGCCAGCAGCGTAGGGAGCATTCGAACTGAAGCTTTCTTT
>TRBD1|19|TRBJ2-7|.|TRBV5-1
CASSLVGESGTGGIYEQYF
TGCGCCAGCAGCTTGGTCGGTGAAAGTGGGACAGGGGGTATCTACGAGCAGTACTTC
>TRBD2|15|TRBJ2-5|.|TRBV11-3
CASSFTGGGEETQYF
TGTGCCAGCAGCTTCACCGGGGGGGGAGAGGAGACCCAGTACTTC
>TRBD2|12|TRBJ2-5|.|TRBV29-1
CSVGLAQETQYF
TGCAGCGTGGGACTAGCGCAAGAGACCCAGTACTTC
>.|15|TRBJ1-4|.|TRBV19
CASSHFGGAAEKLFF
TGTGCCAGTAGCCACTTCGGGGGGGCGGCTGAAAAACTGTTTTTT
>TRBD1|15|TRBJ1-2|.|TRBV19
CASSMETGARLSYTF
TGTGCCAGTAGTATGGAGACAGGGGCCCGACTTAGCTACACCTTC
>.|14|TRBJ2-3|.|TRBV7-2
CASSQGMYSSTQYF
TGTGCCAGCAGCCAGGGGATGTATTCGAGTACGCAGTATTTT
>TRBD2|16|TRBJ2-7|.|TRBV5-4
CASSLGGGSTSYEQYF
TGTGCCAGCAGCTTGGGCGGGGGGTCCACCTCCTACGAGCAGTACTTC
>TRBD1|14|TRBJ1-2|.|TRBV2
CASSEGQGYYGYTF
TGTGCCAGCAGTGAAGGACAGGGTTACTATGGCTACACCTTC
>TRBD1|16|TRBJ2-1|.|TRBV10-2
CASSEQGARIRDEQFF
TGCGCCAGCAGTGAACAGGGGGCGAGAATTCGCGATGAGCAGTTCTTC